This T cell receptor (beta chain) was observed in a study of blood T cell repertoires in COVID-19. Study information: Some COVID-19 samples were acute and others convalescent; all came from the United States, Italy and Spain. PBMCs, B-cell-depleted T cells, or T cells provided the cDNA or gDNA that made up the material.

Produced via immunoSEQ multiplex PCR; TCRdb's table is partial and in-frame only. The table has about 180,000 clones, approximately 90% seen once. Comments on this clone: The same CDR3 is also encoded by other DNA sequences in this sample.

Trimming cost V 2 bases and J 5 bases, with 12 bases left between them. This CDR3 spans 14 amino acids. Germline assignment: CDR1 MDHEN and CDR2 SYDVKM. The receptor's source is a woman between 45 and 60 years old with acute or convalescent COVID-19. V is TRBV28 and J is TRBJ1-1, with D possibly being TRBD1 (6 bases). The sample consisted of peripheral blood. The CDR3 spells CASSLGGARTEAFF. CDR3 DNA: TGTGCCAGCAGTTTAGGGGGGGCCAGAACTGAAGCTTTCTTT.